The present T cell receptor (beta chain) was sequenced within a study of OX40 agonist ivuxolimab in advanced cancers. Study summary: The study gave patients intravenous ivuxolimab at 0.01 to 10 mg/kg every 2 weeks. Dose-escalation subjects each had hepatocellular carcinoma, melanoma, renal cell or head and neck cancer.

Concerning this clone: What it binds is not known.

Autoimmune disease history or systemic immunosuppression barred patients. The data were produced by immunoSEQ multiplex PCR, yet TCRdb's version contains in-frame clones alone and is incomplete. The profile shows about 18,000 clones, roughly 88% of them singletons. V shed 0 bases and J 2 bases; nucleotides not matched to a gene: 4. This CDR3 is built from 16 residues. Germline values: CDR1 ENHRY, CDR2 SYGVKD. Study outcomes and limitations: Compared with CD4+, CD8+ T cells on average had more expanded clones.

The rearrangement links TRBV10-3 to TRBJ2-3, with 8 bases aligning to TRBD2. Source: CD4+ or CD8+ T cells sorted from blood, taken in a trial of the OX40 agonist ivuxolimab. The sequence was collected from an adult with an advanced solid tumor such as melanoma, head and neck, liver or kidney cancer. The CDR3 DNA is TGTGCCATCAGTGAGTCAATAGCGGGGTCCACAGATACGCAGTATTTT. This gives the protein CAISESIAGSTDTQYF.